This TCR beta chain was sequenced during a study of cytomegalovirus exposure and HLA in healthy donors. Study results and caveats: Reports described diagnosis of cytomegalovirus status by the classifier as highly specific and sensitive. Altogether, some 170 TCR beta chains were recorded as cytomegalovirus-associated.

Regarding this clone: The antigen is not known.

The repertoire was sequenced with immunoSEQ multiplex PCR; TCRdb's copy has only in-frame clones and lacks some. This table has over 150,000 clones, 80% to 85% appearing once. Germline V gives CDR1 PRHDT, CDR2 FYEKMQ (reference sequence). The CDR3 totals 15 residues. V lost 3 bases and J lost 2, with 14 bases in between. It was the roughly 120-subject validation cohort, separate from the roughly 700-subject first cohort, to which the donors belonged. The material sequenced was PBMCs. This TCR came from a woman aged 18-29 years in good health and CMV-seropositive. V gene TRBV13 combines with J gene TRBJ2-7, with D tentatively TRBD1 (6 bases). For the CDR3, the DNA is TGTGCCAGCAGCTTCGGACAGCGACAAACCTACGAGCAGTACTTC. Translated, it gives CASSFGQRQTYEQYF.